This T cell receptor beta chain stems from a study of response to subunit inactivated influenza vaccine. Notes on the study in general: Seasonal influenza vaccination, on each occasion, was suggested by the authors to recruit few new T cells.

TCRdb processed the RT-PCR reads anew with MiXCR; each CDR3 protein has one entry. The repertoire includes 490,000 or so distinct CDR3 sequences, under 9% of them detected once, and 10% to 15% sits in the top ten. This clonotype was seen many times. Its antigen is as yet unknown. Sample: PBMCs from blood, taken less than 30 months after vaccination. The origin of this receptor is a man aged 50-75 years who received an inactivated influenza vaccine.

The CDR3: CATRRNNEQFF. CDR3 bases: TGTGCCACCAGGAGAAACAATGAGCAGTTCTTC. The rearrangement links TRBV24-1 to TRBJ2-1; no clear D. The germline V gene has CDR1 KGHDR and CDR2 SFDVKD. The CDR3 consists of 11 residues. V was clipped by 7 bases and J by 5 bases, with 5 bases between them.